The rows below give T cell receptor beta chains drawn from one sample of a study of PD-1 blockade in classical Hodgkin lymphoma. Assay: immunoSEQ multiplex PCR; the TCRdb copy retains only in-frame clones and omits some. The sample lists around 37,000 clones, 90% to 95% seen once, with about 0.31% in the top ten. Sequencing used CD4+ T cells from blood, obtained before the fourth cycle of nivolumab. Every receptor here comes from a human donor with classical Hodgkin lymphoma. Both conserved end residues are part of each CDR3. Fields, in order: CDR3 DNA, CDR3 protein, D gene, J gene, clone size, V gene. The D gene is left open where the match is weak. The size of a clone is reported for some rows only, either as once, few or many, or as a class for expanded clones.

DNA: TGTGCCAGCAGGGACAGGGGTCCCAATGAGCAGTTCTTC
CDR3: CASRDRGPNEQFF
D: TRBD1
J: TRBJ2-1
size: .
V: TRBV2

DNA: TGTGCCAGCAGTCAAACAGGCGGGGGCCAAGAGACCCAGTACTTC
CDR3: CASSQTGGGQETQYF
D: TRBD2
J: TRBJ2-5
size: .
V: TRBV4-2

DNA: TGTGCCAGCAGCTTCAACACGCATCAACAGGGGAACTATGGCTACACCTTC
CDR3: CASSFNTHQQGNYGYTF
D: TRBD1
J: TRBJ1-2
size: .
V: TRBV7-9

DNA: TGTGCCAGCAGCAAAGACCGACACCTGACTAGCGGGAGGCGGTCCTACGAGCAGTACTTC
CDR3: CASSKDRHLTSGRRSYEQYF
D: .
J: TRBJ2-7
size: .
V: TRBV21-1

DNA: TGTGCCAGCGTGATGGGGGGGCTCAACACTGAAGCTTTCTTT
CDR3: CASVMGGLNTEAFF
D: .
J: TRBJ1-1
size: .
V: TRBV28

DNA: TGTGCCAGCAGCCAAGATCTGGGACTAGCGGGAGGGCCTTTGTGGACAGATACGCAGTATTTT
CDR3: CASSQDLGLAGGPLWTDTQYF
D: TRBD2
J: TRBJ2-3
size: once
V: TRBV14

DNA: TGTGCCTGGAGTGTAAAAGGACCCAATCAGCCCCAGCATTTT
CDR3: CAWSVKGPNQPQHF
D: .
J: TRBJ1-5
size: .
V: TRBV30

DNA: TGTGCCAGCAGCTTACAGGGGGCTGGCTACGAGCAGTACTTC
CDR3: CASSLQGAGYEQYF
D: TRBD1
J: TRBJ2-7
size: once
V: TRBV7-6

DNA: TGCGCCAGCGGGAGCGGGAGGCAGGAGACCCAGTACTTC
CDR3: CASGSGRQETQYF
D: TRBD2
J: TRBJ2-5
size: .
V: TRBV5-1

DNA: TGTGCCAGCAGTGAATTGAGGACTCGGGGAGGCGGGGAGCTGTTTTTT
CDR3: CASSELRTRGGGELFF
D: .
J: TRBJ2-2
size: .
V: TRBV25-1

DNA: TGTGCCAGCAGCTTAGACTCCCCGACAGGGAATTCGGCACCCTACGAGCAGTACTTC
CDR3: CASSLDSPTGNSAPYEQYF
D: TRBD1
J: TRBJ2-7
size: .
V: TRBV7-8

DNA: TGTGCCAGCAGTTTATATGCCGAGCAGTACTTC
CDR3: CASSLYAEQYF
D: .
J: TRBJ2-7
size: .
V: TRBV28

DNA: TGTGCTAGTGGTTTCGACGAGCAGTACTTC
CDR3: CASGFDEQYF
D: .
J: TRBJ2-7
size: .
V: TRBV12-5

DNA: TGTGCCAGCAGCTTGTTTCGGGGGACTGCAACTAATGAAAAACTGTTTTTT
CDR3: CASSLFRGTATNEKLFF
D: .
J: TRBJ1-4
size: once
V: TRBV5-4

DNA: TGCAGCGTTGTTGTGGGAGGGCCCTCAGAGACCCAGTACTTC
CDR3: CSVVVGGPSETQYF
D: TRBD2
J: TRBJ2-5
size: .
V: TRBV29-1

DNA: TGTGCCAGCAGCTCGCCGACTAGCTTGTACAATGAGCAGTTCTTC
CDR3: CASSSPTSLYNEQFF
D: TRBD2
J: TRBJ2-1
size: .
V: TRBV5-4

DNA: TGTGCCAGTAGTATGGGGACTCAGCAGGATGAGCAGTTCTTC
CDR3: CASSMGTQQDEQFF
D: .
J: TRBJ2-1
size: .
V: TRBV19

DNA: TGTGCCAGCAGCCTCGGGACGACGAGCCGCCAGGAGCTGTTTTTT
CDR3: CASSLGTTSRQELFF
D: .
J: TRBJ2-2
size: .
V: TRBV6-5

DNA: TGTGCCAGTAGTATAGGGTTTTCCGGGGAGCTGTTTTTT
CDR3: CASSIGFSGELFF
D: .
J: TRBJ2-2
size: .
V: TRBV19

DNA: TGTGCCTGGAGTCCCAGGACAGCTGAAGCTTTCTTT
CDR3: CAWSPRTAEAFF
D: .
J: TRBJ1-1
size: .
V: TRBV30

DNA: TGTGCCACCGATAAGGGACAGGGGGGATACGAGCAGTACTTC
CDR3: CATDKGQGGYEQYF
D: TRBD1
J: TRBJ2-7
size: .
V: TRBV10-3

DNA: TGCGCCAGCAGTCCCACTAGCGGTGGGGGCAATGAGCAGTTCTTC
CDR3: CASSPTSGGGNEQFF
D: TRBD2
J: TRBJ2-1
size: .
V: TRBV10-2

DNA: TGTGCCAGCAGCTTTGATAGCTCCTACGAGCAGTACTTC
CDR3: CASSFDSSYEQYF
D: .
J: TRBJ2-7
size: .
V: TRBV5-4